This TCR beta chain was found in a study of cytomegalovirus exposure and HLA in healthy donors. Study-wide points: The study found most TCR sequences rare, yet found some public TCRs in many donors.

The CDR3 consists of 15 residues. In germline, CDR1 is SGHRS, CDR2 YFSETQ. The germline V and J ends were trimmed by 4 bases and 2 bases, with 14 bases remaining between them. On this clone: Its antigen is still unknown.

The PCR ran on 60 Vbeta and 13 Jbeta primers. Profiled with immunoSEQ multiplex PCR; TCRdb holds only in-frame clones, not every one. The sample includes approximately 170,000 clones, around 86% of them seen just once. The chain carries TRBV5-1 and TRBJ2-3; no clear D. The sequencing sample was made of PBMCs. This TCR derives from a man aged 50 to 60 in good health and CMV-seropositive. DNA of the CDR3: TGCGCCAGCAGCCCAAACTACTATCCCACAGATACGCAGTATTTT. Protein product: CASSPNYYPTDTQYF.